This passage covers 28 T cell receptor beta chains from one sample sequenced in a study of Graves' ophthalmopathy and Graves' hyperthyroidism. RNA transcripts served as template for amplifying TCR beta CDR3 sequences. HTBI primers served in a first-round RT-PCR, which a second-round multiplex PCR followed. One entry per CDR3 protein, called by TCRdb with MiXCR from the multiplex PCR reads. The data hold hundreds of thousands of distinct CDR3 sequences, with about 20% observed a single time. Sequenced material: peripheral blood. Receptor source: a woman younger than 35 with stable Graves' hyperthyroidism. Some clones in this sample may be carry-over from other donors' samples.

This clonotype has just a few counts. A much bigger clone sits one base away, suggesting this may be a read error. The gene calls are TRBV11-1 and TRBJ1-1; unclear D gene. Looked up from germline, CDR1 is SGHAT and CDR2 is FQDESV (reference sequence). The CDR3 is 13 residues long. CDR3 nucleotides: TGTGCCAGCAGCTTACAGAGGAACACTGAAGCTTCCTTT. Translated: CASSLQRNTEASF.

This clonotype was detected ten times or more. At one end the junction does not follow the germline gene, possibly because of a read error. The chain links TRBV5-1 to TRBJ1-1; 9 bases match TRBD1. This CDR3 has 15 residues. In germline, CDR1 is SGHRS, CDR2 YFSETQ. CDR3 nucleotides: TGTGCCAGCAGTTTAGGACAGGGGTTGAACACTGAAGCTTTCTTT. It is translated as CASSLGQGLNTEAFF.

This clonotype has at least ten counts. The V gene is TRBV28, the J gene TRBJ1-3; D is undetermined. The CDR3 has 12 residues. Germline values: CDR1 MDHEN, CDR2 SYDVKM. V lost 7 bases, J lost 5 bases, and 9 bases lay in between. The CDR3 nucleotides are TGTGCCAGCAAGACGGAGAGAAACACCATATATTTT. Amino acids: CASKTERNTIYF.

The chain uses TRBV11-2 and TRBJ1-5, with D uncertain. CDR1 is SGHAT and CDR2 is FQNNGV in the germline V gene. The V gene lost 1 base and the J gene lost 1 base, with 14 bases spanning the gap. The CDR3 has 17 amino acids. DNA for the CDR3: TGTGCCAGCAGCTTAGGGGCAGGAACCATGAGCAATCAGCCCCAGCATTTT. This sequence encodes CASSLGAGTMSNQPQHF. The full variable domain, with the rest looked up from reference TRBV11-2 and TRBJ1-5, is EAGVAQSPRYKIIEKRQSVAFWCNPISGHATLYWYQQILGQGPKLLIQFQNNGVVDDSQLPKDRFSAERLKGVDSTLKIQPAKLEDSAVYLCASSLGAGTMSNQPQHFGDGTRLSIL.

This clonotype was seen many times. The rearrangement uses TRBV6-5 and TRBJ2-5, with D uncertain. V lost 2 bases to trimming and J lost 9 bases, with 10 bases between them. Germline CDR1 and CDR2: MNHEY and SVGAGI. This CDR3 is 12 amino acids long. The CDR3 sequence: CASSYKFGAQYF. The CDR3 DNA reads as TGTGCCAGCAGTTACAAGTTTGGGGCCCAGTACTTC.

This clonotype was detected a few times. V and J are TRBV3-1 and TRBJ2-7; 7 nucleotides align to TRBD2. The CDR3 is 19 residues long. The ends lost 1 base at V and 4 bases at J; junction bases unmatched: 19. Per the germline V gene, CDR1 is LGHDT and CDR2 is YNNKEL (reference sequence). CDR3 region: CASSQGGNGIGGSLYEQYF. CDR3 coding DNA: TGTGCCAGCAGCCAAGGCGGCAACGGCATTGGCGGGAGTCTGTACGAGCAGTACTTC.

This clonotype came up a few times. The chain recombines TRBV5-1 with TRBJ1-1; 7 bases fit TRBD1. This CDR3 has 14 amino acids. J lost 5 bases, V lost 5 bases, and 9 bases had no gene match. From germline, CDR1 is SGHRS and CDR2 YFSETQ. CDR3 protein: CASREGTEKTEAFF. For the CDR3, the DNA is TGCGCCAGCAGAGAAGGGACAGAGAAAACTGAAGCTTTCTTT.

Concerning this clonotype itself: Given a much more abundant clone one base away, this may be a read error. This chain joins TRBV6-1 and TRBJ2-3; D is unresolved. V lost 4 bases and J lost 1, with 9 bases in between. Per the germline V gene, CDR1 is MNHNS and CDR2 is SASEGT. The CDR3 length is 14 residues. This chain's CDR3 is CASSGSSRTDTQYF. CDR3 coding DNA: TGTGCCAGCAGTGGGTCCTCCCGCACAGATACGCAGTATTTT.

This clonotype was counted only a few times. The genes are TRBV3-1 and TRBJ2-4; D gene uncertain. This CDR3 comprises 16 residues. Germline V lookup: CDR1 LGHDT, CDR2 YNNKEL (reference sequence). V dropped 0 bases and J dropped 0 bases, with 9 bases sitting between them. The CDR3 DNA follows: TGTGCCAGCAGCCAAGACAGAACCCAAGCCAAAAACATTCAGTACTTC. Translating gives CASSQDRTQAKNIQYF.

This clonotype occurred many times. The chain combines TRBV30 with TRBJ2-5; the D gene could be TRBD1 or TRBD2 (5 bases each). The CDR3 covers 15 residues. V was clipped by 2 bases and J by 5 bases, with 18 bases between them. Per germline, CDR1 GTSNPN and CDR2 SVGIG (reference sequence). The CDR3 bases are TGTGCCTGGAGTACCGCGGCAGGGAGAGGGGAGACCCAGTACTTC. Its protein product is CAWSTAAGRGETQYF.

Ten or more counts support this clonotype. This CDR3 reads CASSLVSLAGLEQYF. The CDR3 DNA is TGTGCCAGCAGCTTAGTATCTCTAGCGGGACTCGAGCAGTACTTC. The chain employs TRBV11-2 and TRBJ2-7; TRBD2 matches at 9 bases. CDR3 length: 15 amino acids. V was clipped by 1 base and J by 6 bases; unmatched bases: 7. In germline, CDR1 is SGHAT, CDR2 FQNNGV.

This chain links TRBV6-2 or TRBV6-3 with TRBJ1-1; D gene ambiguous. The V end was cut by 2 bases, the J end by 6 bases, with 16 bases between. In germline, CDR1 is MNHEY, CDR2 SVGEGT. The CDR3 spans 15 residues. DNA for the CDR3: TGTGCCAGCAGTTACGACGAGGGAATGCAGTCTGAAGCTTTCTTT. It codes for CASSYDEGMQSEAFF.

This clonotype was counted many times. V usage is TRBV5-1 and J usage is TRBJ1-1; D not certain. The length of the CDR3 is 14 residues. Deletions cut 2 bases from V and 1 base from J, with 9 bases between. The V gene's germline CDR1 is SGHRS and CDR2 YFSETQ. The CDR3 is CASSFQSKNTEAFF. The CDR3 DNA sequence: TGCGCCAGCAGCTTTCAATCCAAGAACACTGAAGCTTTCTTT. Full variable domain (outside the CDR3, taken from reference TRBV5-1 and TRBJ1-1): KAGVTQTPRYLIKTRGQQVTLSCSPISGHRSVSWYQQTPGQGLQFLFEYFSETQRNKGNFPGRFSGRQFSNSRSEMNVSTLELGDSALYLCASSFQSKNTEAFFGQGTRLTVV.

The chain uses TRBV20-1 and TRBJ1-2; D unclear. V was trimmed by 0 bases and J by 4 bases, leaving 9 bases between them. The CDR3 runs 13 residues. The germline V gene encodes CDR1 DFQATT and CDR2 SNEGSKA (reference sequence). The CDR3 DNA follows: TGCAGTGCTAGAGATCCTCAAGTCTATGGCTACACCTTC. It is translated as CSARDPQVYGYTF.

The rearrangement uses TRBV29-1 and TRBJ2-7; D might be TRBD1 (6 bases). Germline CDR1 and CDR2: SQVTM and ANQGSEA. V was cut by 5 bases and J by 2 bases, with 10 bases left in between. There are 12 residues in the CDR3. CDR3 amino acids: CSVWTATYEQYF. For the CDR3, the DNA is TGCAGCGTTTGGACAGCTACCTACGAGCAGTACTTC.

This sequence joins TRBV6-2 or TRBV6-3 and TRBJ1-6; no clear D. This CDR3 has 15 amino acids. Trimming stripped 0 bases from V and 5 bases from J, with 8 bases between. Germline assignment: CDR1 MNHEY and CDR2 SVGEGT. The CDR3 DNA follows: TGTGCCAGCAGTTACTCGGGCAGCAATAATTCACCCCTCCACTTT. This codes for CASSYSGSNNSPLHF.

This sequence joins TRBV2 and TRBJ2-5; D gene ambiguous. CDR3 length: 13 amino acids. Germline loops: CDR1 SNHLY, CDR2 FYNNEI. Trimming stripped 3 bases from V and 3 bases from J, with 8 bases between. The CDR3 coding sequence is TGTGCCAGCAGTGAGATGCTGAAAGAGACCCAGTACTTC. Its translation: CASSEMLKETQYF.

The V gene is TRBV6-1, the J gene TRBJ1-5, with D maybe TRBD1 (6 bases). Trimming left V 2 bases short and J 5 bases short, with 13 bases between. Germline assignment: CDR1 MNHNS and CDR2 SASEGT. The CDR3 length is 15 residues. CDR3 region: CASSETRDIDQPQHF. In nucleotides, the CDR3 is TGTGCCAGCAGTGAAACGCGGGACATTGATCAGCCCCAGCATTTT.

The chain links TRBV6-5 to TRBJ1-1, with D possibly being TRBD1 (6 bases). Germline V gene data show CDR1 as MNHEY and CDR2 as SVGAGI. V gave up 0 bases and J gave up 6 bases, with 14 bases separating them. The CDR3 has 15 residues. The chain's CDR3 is CASSYSYTGIAEAFF. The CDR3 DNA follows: TGTGCCAGCAGTTACTCCTATACAGGGATCGCTGAAGCTTTCTTT.

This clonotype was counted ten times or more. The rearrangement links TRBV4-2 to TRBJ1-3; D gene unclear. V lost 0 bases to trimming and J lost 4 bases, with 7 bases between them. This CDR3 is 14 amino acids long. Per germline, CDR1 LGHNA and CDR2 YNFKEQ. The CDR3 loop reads CASSQDAGGNTIYF. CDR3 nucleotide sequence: TGTGCCAGCAGCCAAGACGCAGGCGGAAACACCATATATTTT.

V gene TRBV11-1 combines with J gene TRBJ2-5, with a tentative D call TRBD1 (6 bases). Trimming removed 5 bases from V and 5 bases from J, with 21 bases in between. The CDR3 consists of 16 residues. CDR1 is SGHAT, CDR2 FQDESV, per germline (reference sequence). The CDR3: CASSRSGVSYGETQYF. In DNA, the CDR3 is TGTGCCAGCAGCAGATCAGGGGTCAGCTATGGGGAGACCCAGTACTTC.

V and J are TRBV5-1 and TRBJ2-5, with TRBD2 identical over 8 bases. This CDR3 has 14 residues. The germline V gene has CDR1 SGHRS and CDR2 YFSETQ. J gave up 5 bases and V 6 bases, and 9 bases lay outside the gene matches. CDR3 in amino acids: CASKASGGLETQYF. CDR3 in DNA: TGCGCCAGCAAGGCCAGCGGGGGATTGGAGACCCAGTACTTC.

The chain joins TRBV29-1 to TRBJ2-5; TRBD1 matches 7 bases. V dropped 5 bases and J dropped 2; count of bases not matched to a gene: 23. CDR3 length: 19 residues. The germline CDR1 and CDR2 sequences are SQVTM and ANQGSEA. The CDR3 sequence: CSVFNPGTDSPYGQETQYF. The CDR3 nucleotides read TGCAGCGTTTTTAACCCCGGGACAGACTCCCCCTATGGGCAAGAGACCCAGTACTTC.

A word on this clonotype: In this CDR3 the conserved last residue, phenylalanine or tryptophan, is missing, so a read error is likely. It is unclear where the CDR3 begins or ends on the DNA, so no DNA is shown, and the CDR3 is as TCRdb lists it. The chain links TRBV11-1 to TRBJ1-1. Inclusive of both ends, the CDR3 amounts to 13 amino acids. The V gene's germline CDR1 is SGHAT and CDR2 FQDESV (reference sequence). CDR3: CASSLEQNTEACC.

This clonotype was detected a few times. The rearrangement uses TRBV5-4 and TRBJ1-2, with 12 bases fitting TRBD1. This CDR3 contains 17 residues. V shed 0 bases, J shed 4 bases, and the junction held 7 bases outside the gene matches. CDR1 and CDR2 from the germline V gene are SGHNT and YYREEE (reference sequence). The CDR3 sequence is CASSLDLGQGAFYGYTF. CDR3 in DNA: TGTGCCAGCAGCTTGGACCTGGGACAGGGGGCCTTCTATGGCTACACCTTC.

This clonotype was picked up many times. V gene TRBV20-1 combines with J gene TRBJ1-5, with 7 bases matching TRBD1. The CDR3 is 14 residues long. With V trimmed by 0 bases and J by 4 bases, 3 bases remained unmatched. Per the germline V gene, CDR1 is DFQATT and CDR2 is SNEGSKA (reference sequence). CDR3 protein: CSARDRDRNQPQHF. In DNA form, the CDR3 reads TGCAGTGCTAGAGATCGGGACAGAAATCAGCCCCAGCATTTT.

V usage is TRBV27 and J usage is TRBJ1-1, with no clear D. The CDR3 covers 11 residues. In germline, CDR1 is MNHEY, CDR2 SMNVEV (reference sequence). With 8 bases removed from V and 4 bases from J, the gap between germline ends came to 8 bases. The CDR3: CASDSGTEAFF. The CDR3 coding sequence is TGTGCCAGCGACTCGGGCACTGAAGCTTTCTTT.

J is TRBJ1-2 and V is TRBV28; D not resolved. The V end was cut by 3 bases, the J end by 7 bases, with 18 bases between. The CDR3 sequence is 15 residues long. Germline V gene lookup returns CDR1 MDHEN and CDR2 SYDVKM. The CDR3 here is CASSLTTPAGVGYTF. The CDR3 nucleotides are TGTGCCAGCAGTTTGACGACGCCGGCCGGGGTTGGCTACACCTTC.